Below are 15 T cell receptor beta chains sequenced from a single sample in a study of blood T cell repertoires in COVID-19. Here immunoSEQ multiplex PCR was the method, and the copy in TCRdb shows in-frame clones only, minus some. The sample includes tens of thousands of clones, roughly 86% seen only once; the top ten take over 35%. The specimen was peripheral blood. Receptor source: a man between 65 and 85 years old with acute or convalescent COVID-19.

This chain connects TRBV2 to TRBJ2-2; possibly TRBD1 for D (5 bases). The CDR3 runs 13 residues. The germline V gene has CDR1 SNHLY and CDR2 FYNNEI. Trimming stripped 6 bases from V and 2 bases from J, with 7 bases between. CDR3 nucleotide sequence: TGTGCCAGCAGGACAGATAACACCGGGGAGCTGTTTTTT. Translating it yields CASRTDNTGELFF.

V is TRBV7-3 and J is TRBJ2-1; the match to TRBD1 covers 8 bases. The germline V gene encodes CDR1 SGHTA and CDR2 FQGTGA. The CDR3 sequence is 15 residues long. Trimming removed 1 base from V and 4 bases from J; junction bases left unmatched: 3. The CDR3 loop is CASSLSRGHYNEQFF. The DNA of the CDR3 is TGTGCCAGCAGCTTAAGCAGGGGGCATTACAATGAGCAGTTCTTC.

The V and J genes are TRBV7-3 and TRBJ2-7; D is perhaps TRBD1 (5 bases). V was pared by 1 base and J by 7 bases, with 17 bases between. The CDR3 consists of 15 residues. CDR1 and CDR2 from the germline V gene are SGHTA and FQGTGA. This CDR3 reads CASSLSPRTPSEQYF. As DNA, the CDR3 is TGTGCCAGCAGCTTAAGTCCCCGGACACCGAGTGAGCAGTACTTC.

The chain joins TRBV29-1 to TRBJ1-1; TRBD1 agrees at 9 bases. The CDR3 is made up of 13 amino acids. Germline lookup yields CDR1 SQVTM and CDR2 ANQGSEA. Trimming took 5 bases from V and 4 from J; bases not matched to a gene: 5. This chain's CDR3 is CSVNRGLLTEAFF. The CDR3 DNA follows: TGCAGCGTTAACAGGGGGCTTCTCACTGAAGCTTTCTTT.

The gene calls are TRBV27 and TRBJ2-1; TRBD1 agrees at 8 bases. The CDR3 is 14 amino acids. The V and J ends lost 7 bases and 6 bases, in that order; junction bases with no gene match: 8. Germline assignment: CDR1 MNHEY and CDR2 SMNVEV (reference sequence). CDR3 sequence: CASTGQGSPNEQFF. CDR3 in DNA: TGTGCCAGCACCGGACAGGGATCTCCCAATGAGCAGTTCTTC.

The rearrangement uses TRBV10-1 and TRBJ2-1, with a weak D call TRBD2 (6 bases). Germline-derived CDR1 and CDR2 are WNHNN and SYGVQD (reference sequence). Trimming cost V 3 bases and J 5 bases, with 14 bases left between them. CDR3 size: 15 residues. CDR3: CASSDPTSPNNEQFF. DNA of the CDR3: TGCGCCAGCAGTGATCCGACTAGTCCAAACAATGAGCAGTTCTTC.

Notes on this clone: This same CDR3 is encoded by further DNA sequences in the sample. The J gene is TRBJ1-1, the V gene TRBV5-1; D gene ambiguous. V lost 0 bases and J lost 3, with 6 bases in between. CDR3 length: 13 residues. Per the germline V gene, CDR1 is SGHRS and CDR2 is YFSETQ. CDR3 protein: CASSLAGDTEAFF. CDR3 DNA: TGCGCCAGCAGCTTGGCGGGAGACACTGAAGCTTTCTTT.

The chain recombines TRBV28 with TRBJ2-5; TRBD2 matches 7 bases. The junction had 6 bases not matched to a gene; V was cut back by 7 bases and J by 1 base. Looked up from germline, CDR1 is MDHEN and CDR2 is SYDVKM. CDR3 size: 14 residues. The CDR3 protein is CASTLGGIQETQYF. CDR3 DNA: TGTGCCAGCACCTTGGGAGGGATCCAAGAGACCCAGTACTTC.

The rearrangement links TRBV6-6 to TRBJ1-2, with a weak D call TRBD1 (5 bases). The V end was cut by 5 bases, the J end by 5 bases, with 6 bases between. There are 11 residues in the CDR3. From germline, CDR1 is MNHNY and CDR2 SVGAGI (reference sequence). CDR3 DNA sequence: TGTGCCAGCAGTGGGGGGTATGGCTACACCTTC. Its translation is CASSGGYGYTF.

The rearrangement links TRBV7-2 to TRBJ2-1; 10 bases are shared with TRBD1. CDR1 is SGHTA and CDR2 is FQGNSA in the germline V gene. CDR3 length equals 14 residues. Losses at the gene ends were 1 base for V and 9 bases for J; bases not matched to a gene: 3. The CDR3 sequence is CASSLGQGAPEQFF. The CDR3 coding sequence is TGTGCCAGCAGCTTAGGACAGGGGGCGCCTGAGCAGTTCTTC.

The chain is built from TRBV5-4 and TRBJ1-1, with D uncertain. The CDR3 covers 14 residues. V was shortened by 2 bases and J by 1 base, with 9 bases between the two germline ends. Germline assignment: CDR1 SGHNT and CDR2 YYREEE (reference sequence). This chain's CDR3 is CASSLGVGNTEAFF. The CDR3 DNA reads TGTGCCAGCAGCTTAGGAGTCGGGAACACTGAAGCTTTCTTT.

The sample holds one count of this clone. The gene calls are TRBV5-4 and TRBJ1-2, with D perhaps TRBD1 (5 bases). CDR3 length: 13 amino acids. Germline loops: CDR1 SGHNT, CDR2 YYREEE (reference sequence). Deletions cut 4 bases from V and 2 bases from J, with 9 bases between. The DNA of the CDR3 is TGTGCCAGCAGCGGGGGGGGGAACTATGGCTACACCTTC. Amino acid sequence: CASSGGGNYGYTF.

The chain has TRBV6-1 and TRBJ1-5, with D possibly TRBD1 on 6 matching bases. CDR3 length: 17 residues. Germline CDR1 is MNHNS and CDR2 is SASEGT. Trimming removed 0 bases at V and 2 bases at J, with 14 bases between. The CDR3 region is CASSEAARGVGNQPQHF. CDR3 in DNA: TGTGCCAGCAGTGAAGCCGCCAGGGGTGTTGGCAATCAGCCCCAGCATTTT.

This rearrangement joins TRBV25-1 to TRBJ2-2, with 13 bases identical to TRBD2. Looked up from germline, CDR1 is MGHDK and CDR2 is SYGVNS. J was trimmed by 5 bases and V by 5 bases; bases with no gene match: 11. This CDR3 has 18 residues. The CDR3 protein is CASSPEGGLAGFTGELFF. Here the CDR3 DNA reads TGTGCCAGCAGTCCGGAGGGGGGACTAGCGGGATTTACCGGGGAGCTGTTTTTT.

This chain connects TRBV5-1 to TRBJ2-3; D is uncertain. Per germline, CDR1 SGHRS and CDR2 YFSETQ. The CDR3 covers 15 residues. Trimming cost V 5 bases and J 0 bases, with 13 bases left between them. CDR3 sequence: CASSPSPPSTDTQYF. The CDR3 nucleotides read TGCGCCAGCAGTCCGAGCCCTCCTAGCACAGATACGCAGTATTTT.